A single sample gave rise to the 9 T cell receptor beta chains below, sequenced in a study of blood T cell repertoires in COVID-19 (dated by TCRdb to between 2020 and 2021). The method was the immunoSEQ multiplex PCR assay. The clones in this table, taken by TCRdb from immuneACCESS, are in-frame only. Not every clone is retained; where verified, under half of the shortfall comes from an unresolved V gene, and the cause of the rest is unknown. This sample holds 85,000 to 95,000 clones; 86% were observed only once. The leading ten clones occupy about 25% of the sample. The sequenced material came from peripheral blood. The receptors originated from a human donor in a cohort sampled during active COVID-19.

The chain is built from TRBV5-1 and TRBJ2-7; D gene ambiguous. The V gene's germline CDR1 is SGHRS and CDR2 YFSETQ. This CDR3 has 12 amino acids. V was cut by 0 bases and J by 7 bases, with 8 bases left in between. Here the CDR3 DNA reads TGCGCCAGCAGCTTGGGCTGGAGAGAGCAGTACTTC. Encoded protein: CASSLGWREQYF.

The chain's CDR3 is CASRGTGQAFF. The CDR3 DNA reads TGTGCCAGCAGAGGGACAGGGCAAGCTTTCTTT. The V gene is TRBV7-6, the J gene TRBJ1-1, with 9 bases aligning to TRBD1. Germline CDR1 and CDR2: SGHVS and FNYEAQ. This CDR3 is built from 11 residues. J was trimmed by 9 bases and V by 6 bases; bases with no gene match: 2.

The rearrangement links TRBV28 to TRBJ1-5; perhaps TRBD1 as D (6 bases). Germline CDR1 reads MDHEN; CDR2 reads SYDVKM. The length of the CDR3 is 15 residues. The V end lost 4 bases, the J end lost 6 bases, and 16 bases lay between the germline ends. CDR3 sequence: CASSSPGRGVQPQHF. For the CDR3, the DNA is TGTGCCAGCAGTTCCCCCGGCAGGGGTGTTCAGCCCCAGCATTTT. Supplemented by reference TRBV28 and TRBJ1-5, the full variable domain reads DVKVTQSSRYLVKRTGEKVFLECVQDMDHENMFWYRQDPGLGLRLIYFSYDVKMKEKGDIPEGYSVSREKKERFSLILESASTNQTSMYLCASSSPGRGVQPQHFGDGTRLSIL.

By share, this clone ranks as medium-sized. This rearrangement joins TRBV7-9 to TRBJ1-3; TRBD1 might be the D (5 bases). Trimming took 6 bases from V and 1 from J, leaving 13 bases between them. CDR3 length: 15 residues. Germline V gives CDR1 SEHNR, CDR2 FQNEAQ (reference sequence). The CDR3 reads CASRSTGPSGNTIYF. CDR3 sequence (DNA): TGTGCCAGCAGGTCCACAGGACCTTCTGGAAACACCATATATTTT. Together with reference TRBV7-9 and TRBJ1-3, the CDR3 gives the full variable domain: DTGVSQNPRHKITKRGQNVTFRCDPISEHNRLYWYRQTLGQGPEFLTYFQNEAQLEKSRLLSDRFSAERPKGSFSTLEIQRTEQGDSAMYLCASRSTGPSGNTIYFGEGSWLTVV.

The V and J genes are TRBV5-6 and TRBJ2-3; possible D gene TRBD1, 6 bases. This CDR3 contains 15 residues. In germline, CDR1 is SGHDT, CDR2 YYEEEE. The V end lost 2 bases, the J end lost 1 base, and 11 bases lay between the germline ends. The CDR3 protein is CASSFSGVGTDTQYF. CDR3 in DNA: TGTGCCAGCAGCTTTTCAGGGGTTGGCACAGATACGCAGTATTTT.

This chain joins TRBV9 and TRBJ2-7, with D perhaps TRBD2 (5 bases). CDR1 is SGDLS and CDR2 is YYNGEE in the germline V gene. CDR3 size: 14 residues. V was shortened by 4 bases and J by 2 bases, with 13 bases between the two germline ends. The chain's CDR3 is CASSPPDGTYEQYF. CDR3 nucleotide sequence: TGTGCCAGCAGCCCCCCCGACGGGACCTACGAGCAGTACTTC.

In regard to this clone: Other DNA sequences in the sample encode the same CDR3. CDR3 protein: CASRTGTGSEQYF. The DNA of the CDR3 is TGTGCCAGCAGAACCGGGACAGGGTCCGAGCAGTACTTC. The V gene is TRBV6-5, the J gene TRBJ2-7; 9 nucleotides match TRBD1. The CDR3 consists of 13 residues. Germline V gives CDR1 MNHEY, CDR2 SVGAGI. V lost 6 bases, J lost 6 bases, and 6 bases stayed unmatched.

This clone has a single count. The chain uses TRBV25-1 and TRBJ1-1; D might be TRBD1 (6 bases). The CDR3 covers 14 residues. Trimming removed 4 bases at V and 0 bases at J, with 9 bases between. CDR1 and CDR2 from the germline V gene are MGHDK and SYGVNS. CDR3 sequence reads: CASSAQGLNTEAFF. CDR3 DNA: TGTGCCAGCAGTGCCCAGGGGCTGAACACTGAAGCTTTCTTT.

The chain carries TRBV6-2 or TRBV6-3 and TRBJ2-7, with D perhaps TRBD2 (6 bases). The CDR3 has 15 amino acids. The ends were cut back, 0 bases at V and 1 base at J, with 10 bases in the middle. Per the germline V gene, CDR1 is MNHEY and CDR2 is SVGEGT. The CDR3 sequence: CASSYSGGPSYEQYF. CDR3 DNA: TGTGCCAGCAGTTACTCCGGGGGTCCATCCTACGAGCAGTACTTC.